The next 18 T cell receptor beta chains were all read from a single sample in a study of human T cells and chemical hapten exposure. Specified time point: pre-sensitization, week 0. The treatment is: therapeutic diphenylcyclopropenone sensitization with weekly scalp DPC. TCRdb used MiXCR to reprocess the RACE reads, holding one entry per CDR3 protein. Here the sample spans roughly 50,000 distinct CDR3 sequences, approximately 9.9% being singletons. The sample consisted of whole blood, taken in connection with sensitization to the hapten diphenylcyclopropenone (DPC). These receptors all come from a man in his forties with alopecia areata. Some clones in this sample may be carry-over from other donors' samples.

Ten or more counts support this clonotype. The chain links TRBV12-3 or TRBV12-4 to TRBJ2-2; D unresolved. Trimming stripped 6 bases from V and 1 base from J, with 9 bases between. This CDR3 is built from 14 residues. CDR3 nucleotide sequence: TGTGCCAGCAGCCCTGACCAGAACACCGGGGAGCTGTTTTTT. Residues: CASSPDQNTGELFF.

The sample holds many counts of this clonotype. The chain joins TRBV3-1 to TRBJ2-5; TRBD2 agrees at 7 bases. Germline CDR1 reads LGHDT; CDR2 reads YNNKEL (reference sequence). The CDR3 contains 15 residues. With 4 bases clipped from V and 6 bases from J, the junction kept 11 bases outside the gene matches. The CDR3 nucleotides are TGTGCCAGCAGCCTTATAAGGGAGGGGAAACAGACCCAGTACTTC. It yields the protein CASSLIREGKQTQYF.

This clonotype was counted between two and nine times. This chain uses TRBV7-6 with TRBJ1-4, with D possibly being TRBD1 (5 bases). Germline-derived CDR1 and CDR2 are SGHVS and FNYEAQ. V lost 1 base and J 8 bases, leaving 20 bases between the germline ends. The CDR3 contains 17 residues. CDR3 sequence: CASSLGISGGGTEKLFF. DNA for the CDR3: TGTGCCAGCAGCTTAGGGATTTCCGGGGGGGGAACCGAAAAACTGTTTTTT.

J is TRBJ1-5 and V is TRBV12-3 or TRBV12-4; D is ambiguous. The CDR3 runs to 14 residues. The germline V and J ends were trimmed by 3 bases and 0 bases, with 6 bases remaining between them. CDR3: CASSFRSSNQPQHF. CDR3 DNA: TGTGCCAGCAGTTTCCGCAGTAGCAATCAGCCCCAGCATTTT.

Many counts were recorded for this clonotype. The CDR3 bases are TGTGCCAGCAGCTTATCACGGGGCGTGGGGCACGAGCAGTACTTC. Translation: CASSLSRGVGHEQYF. This chain connects TRBV11-2 to TRBJ2-7, with D perhaps assigned TRBD1 or TRBD2 (5 bases each). The CDR3 contains 15 residues. Trimming stripped 2 bases from V and 5 bases from J, with 16 bases between. Germline V gives CDR1 SGHAT, CDR2 FQNNGV. The whole variable domain, filled in from reference TRBV11-2 and TRBJ2-7, reads EAGVAQSPRYKIIEKRQSVAFWCNPISGHATLYWYQQILGQGPKLLIQFQNNGVVDDSQLPKDRFSAERLKGVDSTLKIQPAKLEDSAVYLCASSLSRGVGHEQYFGPGTRLTVT.

The chain combines TRBV5-1 with TRBJ2-2; D not certain. CDR3 length: 11 amino acids. Deletions cut 7 bases from V and 3 bases from J, with 4 bases between. Germline V gives CDR1 SGHRS, CDR2 YFSETQ. As DNA, the CDR3 is TGCGCCAGCTCTGACACCGGGGAGCTGTTTTTT. Its protein product is CASSDTGELFF.

The sample holds many counts of this clonotype. The chain joins TRBV28 to TRBJ2-5, with D uncertain. The CDR3 contains 14 residues. V lost 2 bases and J 0 bases, leaving 7 bases between the germline ends. Per the germline V gene, CDR1 is MDHEN and CDR2 is SYDVKM. The CDR3 loop reads CASSLTSHQETQYF. The CDR3 nucleotides read TGTGCCAGCAGTTTAACCAGCCACCAAGAGACCCAGTACTTC.

In its sample, this clonotype was seen many times. The J gene is TRBJ2-1, the V gene TRBV11-2; a possible D gene is TRBD1 (8 bases). From germline, CDR1 is SGHAT and CDR2 FQNNGV. The ends were cut back, 1 base at V and 3 bases at J, with 25 bases in the middle. The CDR3 has 20 amino acids. CDR3 DNA: TGTGCCAGCAGCTTAGGGTGGGTCAGGGGGCTGGCTAGCGGCTACAATGAGCAGTTCTTC. Protein product: CASSLGWVRGLASGYNEQFF. Based on the CDR3 plus reference TRBV11-2 and TRBJ2-1, the full variable domain is EAGVAQSPRYKIIEKRQSVAFWCNPISGHATLYWYQQILGQGPKLLIQFQNNGVVDDSQLPKDRFSAERLKGVDSTLKIQPAKLEDSAVYLCASSLGWVRGLASGYNEQFFGPGTRLTVL.

This clonotype was counted only a few times. CDR3 in amino acids: CASSPNGQAIETQYF. The CDR3, as DNA: TGCGCCAGCAGCCCCAACGGACAGGCAATAGAGACCCAGTACTTC. This sequence joins TRBV5-1 and TRBJ2-5; TRBD1 matches at 7 bases. Germline trimming cut 4 bases from V and 4 bases from J; bases unmatched to any gene: 10. Per germline, CDR1 SGHRS and CDR2 YFSETQ. This CDR3 spans 15 amino acids.

A few counts support this clonotype. The rearrangement links TRBV12-3 or TRBV12-4 to TRBJ2-1; possibly TRBD1 for D (6 bases). The CDR3 consists of 14 residues. Trimming took 4 bases from V and 4 from J, leaving 11 bases between them. CDR3 in amino acids: CASSSGTTYNEQFF. The CDR3 coding sequence is TGTGCCAGCAGTTCCGGGACAACTTACAATGAGCAGTTCTTC.

In its sample, this clonotype was seen many times. The chain employs TRBV6-1 and TRBJ1-6, with D perhaps matching TRBD1 (5 bases). There are 16 residues in the CDR3. V was clipped by 8 bases and J by 0 bases, with 14 bases between them. Germline CDR1 is MNHNS and CDR2 is SASEGT. As DNA, the CDR3 is TGTGCCAGCGCCGGTCGTGGGGGCTCCTATAATTCACCCCTCCACTTT. Protein sequence: CASAGRGGSYNSPLHF.

V gene TRBV10-3 combines with J gene TRBJ2-7; D is uncertain. In germline, CDR1 is ENHRY, CDR2 SYGVKD. V lost 7 bases, J lost 5 bases, and 15 bases lay in between. The CDR3 loop spans 13 amino acids. CDR3 DNA sequence: TGTGCCATCAAAGGAGCTTCCGCGGACGAGCAGTACTTC. Translating it yields CAIKGASADEQYF.

This clonotype was counted many times. The rearrangement uses TRBV23-1 and TRBJ2-7; D is possibly TRBD1 or TRBD2 (5 bases each). TRBV23-1 belongs to the ORF category, with a function that is uncertain. Between the trimmed V and J ends, which lost 8 bases and 1 base, there was a span of 18 bases. There are 15 residues in the CDR3. DNA for the CDR3: TGCGCCAGCGGAGTAGCGACAGATCCTTCCTACGAGCAGTACTTC. Translation: CASGVATDPSYEQYF.

This clonotype appeared a few times. The chain is built from TRBV14 and TRBJ2-7; TRBD2 is a possible D gene (6 bases). The CDR3 covers 15 residues. The ends were cut back, 1 base at V and 2 bases at J, with 12 bases in the middle. The V gene's germline CDR1 is SGHDN and CDR2 FVKESK. DNA of the CDR3: TGTGCCAGCAGCCAAGTACACGGGAGCCCCTACGAGCAGTACTTC. Translation gives CASSQVHGSPYEQYF.

V usage is TRBV5-5 and J usage is TRBJ1-5, with D possibly being TRBD1 (6 bases). The V gene lost 0 bases and the J gene lost 5 bases, with 21 bases spanning the gap. Germline CDR1 reads SGHKS; CDR2 reads YYEKEE (reference sequence). The CDR3 is 18 residues long. Here the CDR3 reads CASSLGLIRGGGDQPQHF. The CDR3 nucleotides read TGTGCCAGCAGCTTGGGGCTTATCAGGGGTGGCGGGGATCAGCCCCAGCATTTT.

This clonotype showed up just a few times. The chain carries TRBV2 and TRBJ2-3; D not resolved. Per germline, CDR1 SNHLY and CDR2 FYNNEI. The CDR3 loop spans 16 amino acids. Trimming removed 6 bases at V and 0 bases at J, with 16 bases between. The CDR3 DNA sequence: TGTGCCAGCAGCCCCCAGACGGGCCCTAGCACAGATACGCAGTATTTT. This sequence encodes CASSPQTGPSTDTQYF.

This clonotype came up many times. This chain uses TRBV24-1 with TRBJ2-3, with D unclear. The V and J ends lost 8 bases and 2 bases respectively, with 10 bases between them. This CDR3 comprises 13 residues. Germline-derived CDR1 and CDR2 are KGHDR and SFDVKD. The CDR3 is CATTSTFTDTQYF. The CDR3 coding sequence is TGTGCCACCACCTCAACCTTCACAGATACGCAGTATTTT.

There are a few counts of this clonotype. The chain employs TRBV2 and TRBJ1-2; no firm D call. This CDR3 is built from 12 residues. Trimming pared 8 bases from V and 4 bases from J, leaving 11 bases between. Germline V lookup: CDR1 SNHLY, CDR2 FYNNEI. CDR3 coding DNA: TGTGCCAGCCGATTGAACACCTATGGCTACACCTTC. Translation: CASRLNTYGYTF.